This T cell receptor (beta chain) was sequenced during a study of regulatory T cells in long-lasting Graves disease. Study results and caveats: TCR diversity in persistent Graves' patients was below that of newly diagnosed ones.

Time point reported: newly diagnosed GD, antithyroid drugs for less than 3 months. With RNA extracted from PBMCs as input, the TCR library was made. Ten or more counts support this clonotype. The antigen is unknown. The germline CDR1 and CDR2 sequences are SGHNT and YENEEA. The V segment lost 2 bases and the J segment 7 bases; nucleotides outside the gene matches: 8. The CDR3 is 16 residues long. For TCR beta, libraries came from iRepertoire HTBI primers and Arm-PCR of CDR3 regions. TCRdb reprocessed the multiplex PCR reads via MiXCR and lists one record per CDR3 protein. The repertoire holds approximately 480,000 distinct CDR3 sequences, about a sixth seen once, with 12% in the top ten. These data also featured in a second study, about T cells in Graves' hyperthyroidism and ophthalmopathy. That paper notes: Expanded thyroid clonotypes (above 0.001) were mostly also found in blood.

The chain recombines TRBV11-3 with TRBJ2-1, with 10 positions matching TRBD2. The receptor was isolated from a man aged 40-49 years with Graves disease. The starting material was peripheral blood mononuclear cells (PBMCs), obtained at new diagnosis, from a patient treated with antithyroid drugs. The DNA for the CDR3 is TGTGCCAGCAGCTTATCCCTAGCGGGAGTGGGTAATGAGCAGTTCTTC. It translates to CASSLSLAGVGNEQFF.